This is a list of T cell receptor beta chains from one sample in a study of cytomegalovirus exposure and HLA in healthy donors. Libraries were prepared by immunoSEQ multiplex PCR; TCRdb keeps only in-frame clonotypes and omits some of them. The sample holds roughly 110,000 clones; 74% are singletons and the top ten take approximately 2%. The sequencing sample was made of PBMCs. Receptors were obtained from a human donor in good health. Both conserved end residues are part of each CDR3. The order of the fields is CDR3 protein, CDR3 DNA, V gene, D gene, clone size, J gene. A D gene is named only where the DNA matches it firmly. Rows give clone size only sometimes, using once, few, many, or a class for an expanded clone.

CATSRAGPEQYF | TGTGCCACCAGCAGAGCAGGGCCCGAGCAGTACTTC | TRBV15 | - | - | TRBJ2-7
CASIGGGELFF | TGTGCCAGCATAGGGGGCGGGGAGCTGTTTTTT | TRBV5-6 | - | - | TRBJ2-2
CSATQGYEQYF | TGCAGTGCTACCCAGGGCTACGAGCAGTACTTC | TRBV20-1 | - | - | TRBJ2-7
CASTPGNTDTQYF | TGTGCCAGCACCCCGGGAAACACAGATACGCAGTATTTT | TRBV13 | - | - | TRBJ2-3
CASSFGATAAGGYNEQFF | TGTGCCAGCAGCTTCGGTGCAACGGCAGCGGGAGGCTACAATGAGCAGTTCTTC | TRBV11-3 | TRBD2 | - | TRBJ2-1
CASSVATSGGANEQFF | TGTGCCAGCAGCGTAGCTACTAGCGGGGGGGCTAATGAGCAGTTCTTC | TRBV9 | TRBD2 | - | TRBJ2-1
CASSLDRGNSPLHF | TGTGCCAGCAGTTTGGACAGGGGAAATTCACCCCTCCACTTT | TRBV6-5 | TRBD1 | - | TRBJ1-6
CASSLFWGSGGYGEQFF | TGTGCCAGCAGCTTATTTTGGGGATCCGGAGGGTACGGTGAGCAGTTCTTC | TRBV11-2 | - | - | TRBJ2-1
CASSEGPHYEQYF | TGTGCCAGCAGTGAAGGTCCCCACTACGAGCAGTACTTC | TRBV6-1 | - | - | TRBJ2-7
CASNRGYEQYF | TGTGCCAGCAACCGAGGGTACGAGCAGTACTTC | TRBV28 | - | - | TRBJ2-7
CASSFRTSGAGELFF | TGTGCCAGCAGCTTTAGGACTAGCGGCGCCGGGGAGCTGTTTTTT | TRBV5-6 | TRBD2 | few | TRBJ2-2
CASRGGRVYAGELFF | TGTGCCAGCAGGGGGGGAAGGGTGTACGCCGGGGAGCTGTTTTTT | TRBV28 | - | - | TRBJ2-2
CASSLVLAGGNNEQFF | TGTGCCAGCAGCTTAGTTTTAGCGGGAGGGAACAATGAGCAGTTCTTC | TRBV11-2 | TRBD2 | - | TRBJ2-1
CASSSRASSVAFF | TGTGCCAGCAGCTCCCGAGCCTCCTCGGTGGCTTTCTTT | TRBV9 | - | - | TRBJ1-1
CASSATGIGGELFF | TGTGCCAGCAGCGCAACAGGGATCGGAGGGGAGCTGTTTTTT | TRBV9 | - | once | TRBJ2-2
CSVELRLAGGPLKITNEQFF | TGCAGCGTTGAATTGCGTCTAGCGGGGGGACCTCTCAAGATAACAAATGAGCAGTTCTTC | TRBV29-1 | TRBD2 | - | TRBJ2-1
CASSQDLTLADSNQPQHF | TGCGCCAGCAGCCAAGATCTAACCCTAGCAGATAGCAATCAGCCCCAGCATTTT | TRBV4-1 | - | - | TRBJ1-5
CASSWGDTRKTQYF | TGTGCCTCTTCGTGGGGCGATACAAGAAAGACCCAGTACTTC | TRBV28 | - | once | TRBJ2-5
CASSARLSNTEAFF | TGTGCCAGCAGTGCGCGTCTTTCGAACACTGAAGCTTTCTTT | TRBV25-1 | - | - | TRBJ1-1